The 24 T cell receptor beta chains reported below all come from one sample, sequenced in a study of blood T cells in healthy people across ages. Combining a sample-barcoded 5' primer with a J-beta primer mix, a second PCR ran for roughly 7 to 12 cycles. Each CDR3 protein gets one entry after TCRdb re-called the 5' RACE reads with MiXCR. The top ten hold under 5% of the sample, which has over a million distinct CDR3 sequences, 40% to 45% seen once. The sequenced sample was blood. The receptor set was obtained from a woman under 30 in good health.

This clonotype was detected only a few times. The genes are TRBV12-3 or TRBV12-4 and TRBJ1-1; TRBD1 matches 7 bases. The CDR3 covers 13 residues. Unmatched junction bases numbered 12, after V lost 6 bases and J lost 11 bases. The CDR3 DNA follows: TGTGCCAGCAGCCAGGGGGGGCCAAATGCGGCTTTCTTT. It encodes CASSQGGPNAAFF.

This clonotype was found a few times. The chain is built from TRBV20-1 and TRBJ2-3; maybe TRBD2 (5 bases). This CDR3 is built from 16 residues. Germline V gene data show CDR1 as DFQATT and CDR2 as SNEGSKA (reference sequence). The germline V and J ends were trimmed by 0 bases and 0 bases, with 13 bases remaining between them. The CDR3 DNA follows: TGCAGTGCTAGAGACGCTTTAGCGTCTAGCACAGATACGCAGTATTTT. Translated, it gives CSARDALASSTDTQYF.

V usage is TRBV12-3 or TRBV12-4 and J usage is TRBJ2-7; no definite D call. The CDR3 is made up of 14 amino acids. Trimming removed 3 bases from V and 0 bases from J, with 9 bases in between. CDR3: CASSFKGNSYEQYF. For the CDR3, the DNA is TGTGCCAGCAGTTTTAAGGGAAACTCCTACGAGCAGTACTTC.

This clonotype was detected many times. The chain uses TRBV12-3 or TRBV12-4 and TRBJ2-7, with 9 bases lining up with TRBD1. CDR3 size: 11 residues. After removal of 5 bases from V and 10 bases from J, the junction contained 3 bases not matched to a gene. The CDR3 is CASSRTGAQYF. The CDR3 nucleotides read TGTGCCAGCAGTCGGACAGGGGCTCAGTACTTC.

This clonotype was picked up many times. CDR3 bases: TGTGCCAGCAGCAAAACAGACGCTTACAATGAGCAGTTCTTC. This encodes CASSKTDAYNEQFF. The chain combines TRBV21-1 with TRBJ2-1. TRBV21-1 is a pseudogene locus. The CDR3 is made up of 14 amino acids.

The chain couples TRBV7-2 to TRBJ2-4, with D possibly being TRBD1 or TRBD2 (5 bases each). The germline V gene encodes CDR1 SGHTA and CDR2 FQGNSA. V lost 5 bases and J lost 0, with 11 bases in between. This CDR3 has 15 amino acids. CDR3 in amino acids: CASSRDGLAKNIQYF. The DNA for the CDR3 is TGTGCCAGCAGCAGGGACGGGCTAGCCAAAAACATTCAGTACTTC.

The gene calls are TRBV29-1 and TRBJ2-5; D perhaps matches TRBD1 (5 bases). The CDR3 extends over 13 amino acids. Trimming pared 2 bases from V and 5 bases from J, leaving 12 bases between. The germline V gene encodes CDR1 SQVTM and CDR2 ANQGSEA. In nucleotides, the CDR3 is TGCAGCGTTGAAAAGGGGTTGGGGGAGACCCAGTACTTC. Protein product: CSVEKGLGETQYF.

This clonotype appeared once. This may stem from a read error, because a much larger clone lies one nucleotide away. No conserved phenylalanine or tryptophan ends this CDR3, so it is likely a read error. The V call is TRBV29-1, the J call TRBJ2-1, with D maybe TRBD2 (6 bases). The ends were cut back, 0 bases at V and 8 bases at J, with 11 bases in the middle. CDR3 length: 13 amino acids. The germline V gene has CDR1 SQVTM and CDR2 ANQGSEA. The CDR3 nucleotides read TGCAGCGTTGAAGATGACCGCGGGGATGAGCAGTTCATC. Its protein product is CSVEDDRGDEQFI.

This clonotype was observed a handful of times. The chain carries TRBV12-3 or TRBV12-4 and TRBJ2-1; tentatively, D is TRBD1 (6 bases). The CDR3 extends over 17 amino acids. The germline V and J ends were trimmed by 4 bases and 6 bases, with 22 bases remaining between them. CDR3 nucleotide sequence: TGTGCCAGCAGTTCTACAGGACTCAGGGGTTCAGGCAATGAGCAGTTCTTC. This gives the protein CASSSTGLRGSGNEQFF.

Ten or more counts support this clonotype. The gene calls are TRBV4-3 and TRBJ1-2; D ambiguous. V gave up 3 bases and J gave up 6 bases, with 5 bases separating them. The V gene's germline CDR1 is LGHNA and CDR2 YSLEER. The CDR3 spans 11 residues. The CDR3 spells CASSQDDGYTF. The CDR3 coding sequence is TGCGCCAGCAGCCAGGATGATGGCTACACCTTC.

The chain couples TRBV25-1 to TRBJ2-1; the match to TRBD2 covers 8 bases. There are 17 residues in the CDR3. Germline CDR1 reads MGHDK; CDR2 reads SYGVNS. With V trimmed by 4 bases and J by 0 bases, 8 bases remained unmatched. CDR3 amino acids: CASSASGGGSSYNEQFF. In DNA, the CDR3 is TGTGCCAGCAGTGCCTCGGGGGGGGGAAGCTCCTACAATGAGCAGTTCTTC.

The chain combines TRBV6-2 or TRBV6-3 with TRBJ2-1, with 10 bases identical to TRBD2. V gave up 5 bases and J gave up 5 bases; unmatched junction bases: 9. The CDR3 sequence is 16 residues long. Per the germline V gene, CDR1 is MNHEY and CDR2 is SVGEGT. CDR3 residues: CASSGVAGGPNNEQFF. CDR3 nucleotide sequence: TGTGCCAGCAGTGGAGTAGCGGGGGGACCAAACAATGAGCAGTTCTTC.

Only a few counts were recorded for this clonotype. The rearrangement links TRBV27 to TRBJ2-7; 8 bases are a match to TRBD1. The germline CDR1 and CDR2 sequences are MNHEY and SMNVEV (reference sequence). The CDR3 totals 15 residues. V shed 4 bases and J 4 bases; nucleotides not matched to a gene: 9. In DNA, the CDR3 is TGTGCCAGCAGTTCCATCGGGACAGGCATTTACGAGCAGTACTTC. Its translation: CASSSIGTGIYEQYF.

V usage is TRBV24-1 and J usage is TRBJ2-3, with TRBD1 identical over 9 bases. The J segment lost 3 bases and the V segment lost 4 bases, leaving 1 base of the junction unmatched. The CDR3 spans 14 residues. Germline values: CDR1 KGHDR, CDR2 SFDVKD. The CDR3 DNA is TGTGCCACCAGTGAGGGACAGGGTACAGATACGCAGTATTTT. The encoded protein is CATSEGQGTDTQYF.

A few counts support this clonotype. J is TRBJ2-7 and V is TRBV5-1; the match to TRBD2 covers 10 bases. From germline, CDR1 is SGHRS and CDR2 YFSETQ. V was clipped by 4 bases and J by 2 bases; unmatched bases: 12. This CDR3 spans 17 amino acids. The CDR3 here is CASSLRTSGSLAYEQYF. The CDR3 DNA is TGCGCCAGCAGCCTCAGGACTAGCGGATCCCTTGCCTACGAGCAGTACTTC.

This clonotype was seen more than once but under ten times. The CDR3 loop reads CASSFRAGAEAFF. The CDR3 DNA sequence: TGCGCCAGCAGCTTCAGGGCAGGAGCTGAAGCTTTCTTT. The chain has TRBV5-1 and TRBJ1-1, with a weak D call TRBD1 (5 bases). Deletions cut 2 bases from V and 6 bases from J, with 11 bases between. There are 13 residues in the CDR3. Germline V CDR1 and CDR2: SGHRS, YFSETQ. Using reference TRBV5-1 and TRBJ1-1 for the parts outside the CDR3, the full variable domain is KAGVTQTPRYLIKTRGQQVTLSCSPISGHRSVSWYQQTPGQGLQFLFEYFSETQRNKGNFPGRFSGRQFSNSRSEMNVSTLELGDSALYLCASSFRAGAEAFFGQGTRLTVV.

The V and J genes are TRBV20-1 and TRBJ1-4, with D maybe TRBD1 (5 bases). Trimming removed 5 bases at V and 8 bases at J, with 15 bases between. CDR1 DFQATT and CDR2 SNEGSKA come from the germline V gene (reference sequence). This CDR3 is built from 13 residues. The CDR3 loop reads CSAGTLRGEKLFF. The CDR3 nucleotides read TGCAGTGCTGGGACCCTCCGGGGCGAAAAACTGTTTTTT.

The gene calls are TRBV12-3 or TRBV12-4 and TRBJ2-2; TRBD2 aligns across 7 bases. The junction had 10 bases not matched to a gene; V was cut back by 3 bases and J by 6 bases. CDR3 length: 16 amino acids. Written as DNA, the CDR3 is TGTGCCAGCAGTTTCAGGGCTAGCGGTTTGCCCGGGGAGCTGTTTTTT. Protein product: CASSFRASGLPGELFF.

V usage is TRBV7-9 and J usage is TRBJ2-2; D is undetermined. The V gene lost 4 bases and the J gene lost 3 bases, with 9 bases spanning the gap. Germline CDR1 is SEHNR and CDR2 is FQNEAQ (reference sequence). The CDR3 spans 14 residues. The CDR3 nucleotides read TGTGCCAGCAGCTCGACACTCTACACCGGGGAGCTGTTTTTT. Translation: CASSSTLYTGELFF.

The V call is TRBV11-2, the J call TRBJ2-7; possible D gene TRBD2, 5 bases. This CDR3 contains 15 residues. CDR1 and CDR2 (germline): SGHAT, FQNNGV. The germline V and J ends were trimmed by 2 bases and 7 bases, with 18 bases remaining between them. The CDR3 region has the DNA TGTGCCAGCAGCTTATTGATAACAGACTACAATGAGCAGTACTTC. As protein: CASSLLITDYNEQYF.

The chain combines TRBV7-9 with TRBJ1-4; D perhaps matches TRBD1 (5 bases). The CDR3 is 13 amino acids. Per the germline V gene, CDR1 is SEHNR and CDR2 is FQNEAQ (reference sequence). V was cut by 1 base and J by 7 bases, with 7 bases left in between. CDR3 nucleotides: TGTGCCAGCAGCTTAGTGACAGCTGAAAAACTGTTTTTT. Protein: CASSLVTAEKLFF.

V and J are TRBV20-1 and TRBJ1-4; D gene uncertain. Germline CDR1 DFQATT, CDR2 SNEGSKA (reference sequence). The V gene lost 6 bases and the J gene lost 8 bases, with 13 bases spanning the gap. The CDR3 loop spans 12 amino acids. CDR3 region: CSAIRIGEKLFF. CDR3 nucleotide sequence: TGCAGTGCAATCCGCATCGGGGAAAAACTGTTTTTT.

CDR3 residues: CASSLGQGAVYGYTF. The CDR3 coding sequence is TGTGCCAGCAGCCTCGGACAGGGGGCGGTCTATGGCTACACCTTC. The chain has TRBV5-6 and TRBJ1-2; 11 bases agree with TRBD1. Trimming at V came to 4 bases and at J to 4 bases, leaving 6 bases not matched to a gene. The CDR3 is made up of 15 amino acids. Germline CDR1 reads SGHDT; CDR2 reads YYEEEE.

This chain links TRBV9 with TRBJ2-3, with D unresolved. Germline lookup yields CDR1 SGDLS and CDR2 YYNGEE. The V end lost 1 base, the J end lost 6 bases, and 6 bases lay between the germline ends. The CDR3 spans 12 residues. The CDR3 bases are TGTGCCAGCAGCGTAATGGGGGATACGCAGTATTTT. Its protein is CASSVMGDTQYF.